The 10 T cell receptor beta chains reported below all come from one sample, sequenced in a study of T cells expressing NK-cell markers. TCRdb re-called the 5' RACE reads and catalogs CDR3 proteins one per entry, DNA excluded. This sample's table reports roughly 420,000 distinct CDR3 sequences. The sequenced material came from blood T cells: a sorted CD56 or NKG2C T cell subset, CD4+ or CD8+ T cells, or bulk PBMC T cells (not recorded which). Receptors were obtained from a woman between 18 and 75 years old in good health.

The chain recombines TRBV7-2 with TRBJ1-1; TCRdb proposes TRBD1, but this gene call is untestable without DNA. CDR1 and CDR2 (germline): SGHTA, FQGNSA. This CDR3 comprises 13 residues. CDR3 sequence reads: CASSPTGVYEAFF. Together with reference TRBV7-2 and TRBJ1-1, the CDR3 gives the full variable domain: GAGVSQSPSNKVTEKGKDVELRCDPISGHTALYWYRQSLGQGLEFLIYFQGNSAPDKSGLPSDRFSAERTGGSVSTLTIQRTQQEDSAVYLCASSPTGVYEAFFGQGTRLTVV.

The genes are TRBV4-3 and TRBJ2-7. From germline, CDR1 is LGHNA and CDR2 YSLEER. The CDR3 consists of 15 residues. CDR3 region: CASSQENSQSYEQYF.

The rearrangement uses TRBV4-2 and TRBJ1-1; TCRdb outputs TRBD1, but without DNA this stays unchecked. Germline V gives CDR1 LGHNA, CDR2 YNFKEQ. This CDR3 has 13 residues. The CDR3 protein is CATSGQGVTEAFF.

The chain has TRBV20-1 and TRBJ2-1; TCRdb calls TRBD2, which cannot be checked without DNA. Germline loops: CDR1 DFQATT, CDR2 SNEGSKA (reference sequence). The CDR3 loop spans 14 amino acids. The CDR3: CSAESGGAYNEQFF.

The rearrangement links TRBV3-1 to TRBJ1-1. CDR1 LGHDT and CDR2 YNNKEL come from the germline V gene (reference sequence). The CDR3 loop spans 13 amino acids. The CDR3 loop reads CASSQDRATEAFF.

The rearrangement joins TRBV19 to TRBJ2-2; the TRBD1 assignment by TCRdb is unverifiable without DNA. The CDR3 is 16 amino acids. CDR1 and CDR2 (germline): LNHDA, SQIVND (reference sequence). The CDR3 spells CASSILGQLNTGELFF.

This chain uses TRBV3-1 with TRBJ2-2; absent DNA, TCRdb's TRBD1 call cannot be checked. The germline CDR1 and CDR2 sequences are LGHDT and YNNKEL (reference sequence). The CDR3 is 13 amino acids. CDR3 residues: CASSPGDTGELFF.

V and J are TRBV5-1 and TRBJ2-5; TCRdb proposes TRBD1, but this gene call is untestable without DNA. The CDR3 contains 13 residues. Germline-derived CDR1 and CDR2 are SGHRS and YFSETQ. CDR3 protein: CASSLYRGETQYF.

The J gene is TRBJ2-1, the V gene TRBV27; TCRdb's D gene call, TRBD2, goes unchecked for lack of DNA. Per the germline V gene, CDR1 is MNHEY and CDR2 is SMNVEV (reference sequence). This CDR3 spans 15 amino acids. The CDR3: CASVLAGASYNEQFF.

The V call is TRBV6-1, the J call TRBJ2-1; TCRdb's D call of TRBD1 is untestable without DNA. Germline CDR1 is MNHNS and CDR2 is SASEGT. The CDR3 has 14 amino acids. The CDR3 loop reads CASRPGGRADEQFF.